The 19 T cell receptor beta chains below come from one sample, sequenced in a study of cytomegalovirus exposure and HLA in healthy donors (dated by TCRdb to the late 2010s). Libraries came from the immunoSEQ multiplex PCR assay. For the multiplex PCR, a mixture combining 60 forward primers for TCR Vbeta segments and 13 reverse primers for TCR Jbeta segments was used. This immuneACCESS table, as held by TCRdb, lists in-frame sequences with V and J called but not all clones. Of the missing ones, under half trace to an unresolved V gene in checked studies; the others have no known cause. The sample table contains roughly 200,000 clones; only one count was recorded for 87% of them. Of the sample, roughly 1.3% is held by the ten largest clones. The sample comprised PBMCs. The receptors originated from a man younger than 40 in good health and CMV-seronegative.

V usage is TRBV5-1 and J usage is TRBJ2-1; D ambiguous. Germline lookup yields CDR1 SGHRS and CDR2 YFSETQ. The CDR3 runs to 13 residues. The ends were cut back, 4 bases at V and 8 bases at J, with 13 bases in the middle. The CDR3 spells CASSPPTIHEQFF. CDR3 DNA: TGCGCCAGCAGCCCCCCCACAATCCATGAGCAGTTCTTC.

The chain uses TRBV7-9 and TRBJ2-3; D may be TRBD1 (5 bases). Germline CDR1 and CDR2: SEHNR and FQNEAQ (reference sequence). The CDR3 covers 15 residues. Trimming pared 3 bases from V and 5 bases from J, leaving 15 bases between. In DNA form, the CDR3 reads TGTGCCAGCAGCTTCACAGGATACCAACAAGATACGCAGTATTTT. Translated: CASSFTGYQQDTQYF.

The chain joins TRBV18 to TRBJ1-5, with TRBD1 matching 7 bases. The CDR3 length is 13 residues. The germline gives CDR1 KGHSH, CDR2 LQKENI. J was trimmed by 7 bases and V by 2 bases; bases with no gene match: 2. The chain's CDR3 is CASSPTQGQPQHF. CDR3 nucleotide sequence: TGTGCCAGCTCACCAACACAGGGGCAGCCCCAGCATTTT.

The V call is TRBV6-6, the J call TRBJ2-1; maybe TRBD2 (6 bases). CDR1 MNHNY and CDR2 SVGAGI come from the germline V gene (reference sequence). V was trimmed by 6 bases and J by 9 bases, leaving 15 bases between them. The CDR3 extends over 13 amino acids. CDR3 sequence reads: CASSLGLVSEQFF. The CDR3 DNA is TGTGCCAGCAGCCTGGGACTGGTTTCTGAGCAGTTCTTC.

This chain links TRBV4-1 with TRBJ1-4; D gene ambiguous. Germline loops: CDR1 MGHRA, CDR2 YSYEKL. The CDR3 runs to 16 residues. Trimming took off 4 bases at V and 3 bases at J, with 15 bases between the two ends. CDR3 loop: CASSLPRLSANEKLFF. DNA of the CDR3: TGCGCCAGCAGCCTGCCACGGTTGTCGGCTAATGAAAAACTGTTTTTT.

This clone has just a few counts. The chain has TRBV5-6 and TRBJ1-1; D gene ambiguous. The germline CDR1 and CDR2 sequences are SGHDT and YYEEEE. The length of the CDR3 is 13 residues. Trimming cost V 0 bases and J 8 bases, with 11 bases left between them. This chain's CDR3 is CASSLGVGIEAFF. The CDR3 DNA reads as TGTGCCAGCAGCTTGGGGGTCGGGATAGAAGCTTTCTTT.

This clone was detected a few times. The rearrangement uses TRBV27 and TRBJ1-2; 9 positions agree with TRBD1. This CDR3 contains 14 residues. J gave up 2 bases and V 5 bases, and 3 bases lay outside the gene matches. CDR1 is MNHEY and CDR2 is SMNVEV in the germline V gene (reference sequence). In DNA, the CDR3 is TGTGCCAGCAGTACACAGGGGGCAAACTATGGCTACACCTTC. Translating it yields CASSTQGANYGYTF.

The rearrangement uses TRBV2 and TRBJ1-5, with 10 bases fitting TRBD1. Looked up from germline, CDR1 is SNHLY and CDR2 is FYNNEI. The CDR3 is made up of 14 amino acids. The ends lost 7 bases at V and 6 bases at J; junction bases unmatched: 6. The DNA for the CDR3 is TGTGCCAGCATTCTGGACAGGGGGGGTCAGCCCCAGCATTTT. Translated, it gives CASILDRGGQPQHF.

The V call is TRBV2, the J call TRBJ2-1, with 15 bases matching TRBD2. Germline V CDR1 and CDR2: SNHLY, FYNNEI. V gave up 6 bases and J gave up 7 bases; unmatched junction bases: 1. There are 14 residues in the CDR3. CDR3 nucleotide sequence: TGTGCCAGCAGAGGGACTAGCGGGAGGAATGAGCAGTTCTTC. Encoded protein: CASRGTSGRNEQFF.

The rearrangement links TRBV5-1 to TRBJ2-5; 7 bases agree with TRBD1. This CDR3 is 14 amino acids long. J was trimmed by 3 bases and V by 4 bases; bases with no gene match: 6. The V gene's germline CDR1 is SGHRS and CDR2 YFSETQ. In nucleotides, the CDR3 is TGCGCCAGCAGCGTCCGACAGGGTGAAGAGACCCAGTACTTC. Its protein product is CASSVRQGEETQYF.

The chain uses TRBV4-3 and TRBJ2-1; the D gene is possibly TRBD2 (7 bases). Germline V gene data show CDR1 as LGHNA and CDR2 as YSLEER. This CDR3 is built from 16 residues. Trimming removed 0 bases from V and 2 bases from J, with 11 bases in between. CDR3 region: CASSQDRGGAYNEQFF. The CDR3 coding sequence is TGCGCCAGCAGCCAAGACCGCGGGGGCGCCTACAATGAGCAGTTCTTC.

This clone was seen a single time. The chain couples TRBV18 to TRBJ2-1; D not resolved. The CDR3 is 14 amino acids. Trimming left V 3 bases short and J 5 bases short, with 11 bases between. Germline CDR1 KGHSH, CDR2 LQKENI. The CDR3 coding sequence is TGTGCCAGCTCACCTCCCGGTCGCAACAATGAGCAGTTCTTC. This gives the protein CASSPPGRNNEQFF.

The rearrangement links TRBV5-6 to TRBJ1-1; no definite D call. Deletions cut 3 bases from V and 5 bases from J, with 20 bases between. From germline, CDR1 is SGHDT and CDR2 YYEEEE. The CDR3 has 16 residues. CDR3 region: CASSSTRRRQRTEAFF. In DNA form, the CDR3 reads TGTGCCAGCAGCTCCACACGAAGACGGCAGAGGACTGAAGCTTTCTTT.

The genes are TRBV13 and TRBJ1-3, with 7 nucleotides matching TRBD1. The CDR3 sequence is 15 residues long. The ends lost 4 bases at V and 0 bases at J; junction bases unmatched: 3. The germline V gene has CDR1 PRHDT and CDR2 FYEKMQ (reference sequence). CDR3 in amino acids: CASSSDRSSGNTIYF. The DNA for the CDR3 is TGTGCCAGCAGCTCGGACAGGAGCTCTGGAAACACCATATATTTT.

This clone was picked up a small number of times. The CDR3 sequence is CAIGRGQELNEQFF. CDR3 nucleotides: TGTGCCATTGGACGGGGACAGGAACTCAATGAGCAGTTCTTC. J is TRBJ2-1 and V is TRBV10-3; 8 bases are a match to TRBD1. Germline V gene lookup returns CDR1 ENHRY and CDR2 SYGVKD. CDR3 size: 14 residues. Trimming cost V 9 bases and J 6 bases; bases outside gene matches: 10.

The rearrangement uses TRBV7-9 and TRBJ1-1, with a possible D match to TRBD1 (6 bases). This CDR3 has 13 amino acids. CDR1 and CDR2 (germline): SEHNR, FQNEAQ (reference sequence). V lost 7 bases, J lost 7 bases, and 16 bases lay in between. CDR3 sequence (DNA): TGTGCCAGCAATCTTGCAGGGGCAAGTGAAGCTTTCTTT. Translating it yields CASNLAGASEAFF.

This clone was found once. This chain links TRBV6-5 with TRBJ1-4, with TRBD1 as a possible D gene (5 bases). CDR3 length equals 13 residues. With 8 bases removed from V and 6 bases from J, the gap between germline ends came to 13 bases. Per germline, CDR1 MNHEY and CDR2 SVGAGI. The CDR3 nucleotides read TGTGCCAGCCGTAACAGGATGTATGAAAAACTGTTTTTT. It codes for CASRNRMYEKLFF.

The chain's CDR3 is CASSSGLAEYEQYF. The DNA for the CDR3 is TGTGCCAGCAGCTCTGGACTAGCGGAATACGAGCAGTACTTC. The chain has TRBV5-6 and TRBJ2-7; 10 bases are shared with TRBD2. Germline V gives CDR1 SGHDT, CDR2 YYEEEE. The CDR3 consists of 14 residues. The junction had 4 bases not matched to a gene; V was cut back by 3 bases and J by 4 bases.

As DNA, the CDR3 is TGTGCCTGGAGTTTCCGAACTAATGAAAAACTGTTTTTT. It translates to CAWSFRTNEKLFF. The V and J genes are TRBV30 and TRBJ1-4, with unresolved D. Germline V gene lookup returns CDR1 GTSNPN and CDR2 SVGIG (reference sequence). V lost 2 bases, J lost 1 base, and 5 bases lay in between. The CDR3 has 13 amino acids.